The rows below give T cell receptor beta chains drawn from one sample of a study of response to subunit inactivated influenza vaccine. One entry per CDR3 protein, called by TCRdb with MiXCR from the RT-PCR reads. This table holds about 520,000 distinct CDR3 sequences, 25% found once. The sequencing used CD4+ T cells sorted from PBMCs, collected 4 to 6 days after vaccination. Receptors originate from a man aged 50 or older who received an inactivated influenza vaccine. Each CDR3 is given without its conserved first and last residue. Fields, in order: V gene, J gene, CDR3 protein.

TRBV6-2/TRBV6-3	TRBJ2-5	ASSYGFSNQETQY
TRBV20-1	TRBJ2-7	SARDIPEPYEQY
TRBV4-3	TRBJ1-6	ASSQFRDRDSPLH
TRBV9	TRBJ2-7	ASSAGQGSNEQY
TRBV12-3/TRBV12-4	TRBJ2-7	ASSSRTSGGGEQY
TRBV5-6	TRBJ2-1	ASSYKDGNNEQF
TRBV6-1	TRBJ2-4	ASTSTGGSVQY
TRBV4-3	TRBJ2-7	ASSRVPRGVHEQY
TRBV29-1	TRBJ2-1	SGGVWDEQF
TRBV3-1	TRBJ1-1	ASSQGSLGAF
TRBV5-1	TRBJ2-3	ASSFYRGGSTDTQY
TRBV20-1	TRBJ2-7	SARGPGTGPFYEQY
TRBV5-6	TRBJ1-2	ASSLDAGSYGYT
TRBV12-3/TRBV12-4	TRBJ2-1	ASSAQSKLQF
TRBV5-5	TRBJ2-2	ASSWTSGRFGELF
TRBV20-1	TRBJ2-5	SATGVETQY
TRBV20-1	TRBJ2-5	SAPGLKETQY
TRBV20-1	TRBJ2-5	SAHQGARETQY
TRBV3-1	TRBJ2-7	AFRVTGSPGLAGFYEQY
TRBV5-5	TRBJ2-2	ASSLVAGEDTGELF
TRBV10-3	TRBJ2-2	AISTSGGNTGELF
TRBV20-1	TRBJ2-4	SAPSGGGIQY
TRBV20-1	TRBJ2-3	SAQDASGRFADTQY
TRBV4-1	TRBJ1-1	ASSQSLGGRTEAF
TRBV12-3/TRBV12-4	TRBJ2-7	ASSLAQGAHEQY
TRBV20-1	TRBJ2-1	SARVNRGDEQF
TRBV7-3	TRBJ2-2	ASTSGNTGELF
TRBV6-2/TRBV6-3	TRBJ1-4	ASSYRTPREKLF
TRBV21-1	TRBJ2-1	ASSKGGEGFENEQF
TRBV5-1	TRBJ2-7	ASSLEGQGGYEQY
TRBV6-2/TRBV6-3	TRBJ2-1	ASRVIREGEQF
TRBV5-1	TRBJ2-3	ASRDLRGTDTQY
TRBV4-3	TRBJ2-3	ASSQDSQGTDTQY
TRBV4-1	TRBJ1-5	ASSQDRAAYQPQH
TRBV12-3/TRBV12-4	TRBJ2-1	ASSFVGGGYNEQF
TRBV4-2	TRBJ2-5	ASSQGVYQETQY
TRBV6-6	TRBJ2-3	ASLAGGSDTQY
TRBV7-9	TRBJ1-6	ASSPIRAGSPLH
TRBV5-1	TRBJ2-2	ASSSTTVNTGELF
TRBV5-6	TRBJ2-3	ASSEGQGSYTQY
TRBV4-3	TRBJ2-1	ASSQSFVRRAGDLYNEQF
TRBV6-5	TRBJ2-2	ASSYLRTSGAGELF
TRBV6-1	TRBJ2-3	ASRMNPLPPDTQY
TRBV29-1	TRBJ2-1	SVEEQTGVGNEQF
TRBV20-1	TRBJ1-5	SARGGVNQPQH
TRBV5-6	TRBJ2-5	ASSSTGTGGAETQY
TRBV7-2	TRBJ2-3	ASSHLMGVSTDTQY
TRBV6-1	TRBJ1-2	ASSTRTGGYGYT